The 31 T cell receptor beta chains listed next were all sequenced from one sample in a study of T cell clonotyping in hematopoietic cell transplantation. Some clones are missing from TCRdb's copy, which holds only in-frame ones; the method was immunoSEQ multiplex PCR. The repertoire holds around 26,000 clones, less than 85% seen once, with around 1.8% in the top ten. The time point: recipient sample about 28 days before transplant, after cytoreduction. Sequenced material: peripheral blood mononuclear cells, taken before stem cell transplant. These receptors were taken from a man aged 35-49 years with acute myeloid leukemia. Some clones in this sample may be carry-over from other donors' samples.

The gene calls are TRBV7-2 and TRBJ1-6, with D possibly TRBD1 on 5 matching bases. Per germline, CDR1 SGHTA and CDR2 FQGNSA. This CDR3 has 14 amino acids. The V end lost 5 bases, the J end lost 6 bases, and 11 bases lay between the germline ends. The CDR3 sequence: CASSVWGGNSPLHF. CDR3 nucleotide sequence: TGTGCCAGCAGCGTTTGGGGGGGTAATTCACCCCTCCACTTT.

The chain has TRBV4-1 and TRBJ2-7; 11 bases match TRBD1. This CDR3 has 15 amino acids. V lost 2 bases, J lost 4 bases, and 4 bases stayed unmatched. The germline V gene encodes CDR1 MGHRA and CDR2 YSYEKL. CDR3 residues: CASSQRTGGGYEQYF. The DNA for the CDR3 is TGCGCCAGCAGCCAACGGACAGGGGGCGGGTACGAGCAGTACTTC.

V usage is TRBV30 and J usage is TRBJ2-1; D is undetermined. The CDR3 is 11 residues long. Per germline, CDR1 GTSNPN and CDR2 SVGIG (reference sequence). V lost 2 bases and J 9 bases, leaving 8 bases between the germline ends. CDR3 region: CAWSYRAEQFF. CDR3 in DNA: TGTGCCTGGAGTTACCGAGCTGAGCAGTTCTTC.

This chain links TRBV4-1 with TRBJ2-7; no firm D call. The CDR3 totals 15 residues. CDR1 is MGHRA, CDR2 YSYEKL, per germline. Trimming removed 2 bases from V and 1 base from J, with 12 bases in between. The CDR3 DNA reads as TGCGCCAGCAGCCAATCTGGGTCGAGTTCCTACGAGCAGTACTTC. As protein: CASSQSGSSSYEQYF.

J is TRBJ1-2 and V is TRBV6-6; the D gene is possibly TRBD1 (5 bases). The CDR3 extends over 14 amino acids. V dropped 5 bases and J dropped 3 bases, with 13 bases sitting between them. CDR1 and CDR2 from the germline V gene are MNHNY and SVGAGI (reference sequence). CDR3 DNA sequence: TGTGCCAGCAGTGGACGGGGACCGGACTATGGCTACACCTTC. This translates into CASSGRGPDYGYTF.

This rearrangement joins TRBV7-9 to TRBJ1-1; TRBD1 agrees at 7 bases. Unmatched junction bases numbered 5, after V lost 1 base and J lost 3 bases. This CDR3 comprises 15 residues. CDR1 is SEHNR and CDR2 is FQNEAQ in the germline V gene (reference sequence). CDR3 sequence: CASSLGDRVDTEAFF. CDR3 DNA: TGTGCCAGCAGCTTAGGAGACAGGGTTGACACTGAAGCTTTCTTT. Looking up the rest from reference TRBV7-9 and TRBJ1-1 gives the full variable domain: DTGVSQNPRHKITKRGQNVTFRCDPISEHNRLYWYRQTLGQGPEFLTYFQNEAQLEKSRLLSDRFSAERPKGSFSTLEIQRTEQGDSAMYLCASSLGDRVDTEAFFGQGTRLTVV.

This chain links TRBV5-1 with TRBJ2-1, with D possibly being TRBD1 or TRBD2 (5 bases each). The CDR3 totals 14 residues. Deletions cut 5 bases from V and 14 bases from J, with 23 bases between. Germline V CDR1 and CDR2: SGHRS, YFSETQ. CDR3: CASSSDHTGTKEFF. In DNA, the CDR3 is TGCGCCAGCAGTTCCGACCATACCGGGACCAAGGAGTTCTTC.

The V and J genes are TRBV5-6 and TRBJ2-7, with D unclear. Between the trimmed V and J ends, which lost 4 bases and 3 bases, there was a span of 11 bases. Per the germline V gene, CDR1 is SGHDT and CDR2 is YYEEEE. The CDR3 runs 13 residues. The CDR3 sequence: CASSQDWNYEQYF. The CDR3 nucleotides are TGTGCCAGCAGCCAAGACTGGAACTACGAGCAGTACTTC.

The rearrangement links TRBV18 to TRBJ1-2; TRBD1 is a possible D gene (5 bases). CDR1 and CDR2 (germline): KGHSH, LQKENI. Trimming removed 5 bases at V and 1 base at J, with 26 bases between. The CDR3 is 19 amino acids. The DNA for the CDR3 is TGTGCCAGCTCAACGAACCGGGCAGGGCCCCTCAATCGTAACTATGGCTACACCTTC. Amino acid sequence: CASSTNRAGPLNRNYGYTF. Full variable domain (outside the CDR3, taken from reference TRBV18 and TRBJ1-2): NAGVMQNPRHLVRRRGQEARLRCSPMKGHSHVYWYRQLPEEGLKFMVYLQKENIIDESGMPKERFSAEFPKEGPSILRIQQVVRGDSAAYFCASSTNRAGPLNRNYGYTFGSGTRLTVV.

This rearrangement joins TRBV6-5 to TRBJ2-1; the D gene could be TRBD1 or TRBD2 (5 bases each). The CDR3 covers 14 residues. Trimming took off 2 bases at V and 5 bases at J, with 10 bases between the two ends. Germline lookup yields CDR1 MNHEY and CDR2 SVGAGI. The CDR3 nucleotides read TGTGCCAGCAGTTACGGGGACCTGCACAATGAGCAGTTCTTC. It translates to CASSYGDLHNEQFF.

J is TRBJ2-1 and V is TRBV5-1, with 10 bases that match TRBD1. CDR3 size: 15 residues. After removal of 5 bases from V and 4 bases from J, the junction contained 6 bases not matched to a gene. Germline lookup yields CDR1 SGHRS and CDR2 YFSETQ. The CDR3 is CASRAPGQGYNEQFF. CDR3 coding DNA: TGCGCCAGCAGGGCTCCGGGACAGGGGTACAATGAGCAGTTCTTC.

The gene calls are TRBV7-9 and TRBJ1-3; TRBD1 might be the D (5 bases). The V end was cut by 4 bases, the J end by 8 bases, with 12 bases between. The CDR3 has 13 amino acids. CDR1 is SEHNR, CDR2 FQNEAQ, per germline (reference sequence). CDR3 in DNA: TGTGCCAGCAGCTACGACAGTCTCTACACCATATATTTT. This gives the protein CASSYDSLYTIYF. The whole variable domain, remainder taken from reference TRBV7-9 and TRBJ1-3, is DTGVSQNPRHKITKRGQNVTFRCDPISEHNRLYWYRQTLGQGPEFLTYFQNEAQLEKSRLLSDRFSAERPKGSFSTLEIQRTEQGDSAMYLCASSYDSLYTIYFGEGSWLTVV.

On this clone: The same CDR3 also results from other DNA sequences found in this sample. The chain couples TRBV29-1 to TRBJ1-2; D uncertain. The V gene lost 3 bases and the J gene lost 4 bases, with 3 bases spanning the gap. Germline V gene lookup returns CDR1 SQVTM and CDR2 ANQGSEA. The CDR3 length is 10 residues. As DNA, the CDR3 is TGCAGCGTTGAGGGCTATGGCTACACCTTC. As protein: CSVEGYGYTF.

This clone occurred once. The V gene is TRBV7-9, the J gene TRBJ1-2; D is unclear. This CDR3 spans 14 amino acids. Germline V lookup: CDR1 SEHNR, CDR2 FQNEAQ (reference sequence). V lost 3 bases and J lost 4, with 12 bases in between. As DNA, the CDR3 is TGTGCCAGCAGCTTGGGCGGAGGAACCTATGGCTACACCTTC. Translating gives CASSLGGGTYGYTF.

This clone was observed a handful of times. The chain combines TRBV4-3 with TRBJ1-6, with no clear D. CDR1 and CDR2 (germline): LGHNA, YSLEER. V shed 2 bases and J shed 8 bases, with 16 bases lying between them. The CDR3 sequence is 16 residues long. The CDR3 protein is CASSQNYAAWDSPLHF. CDR3 coding DNA: TGCGCCAGCAGCCAAAACTACGCGGCCTGGGATTCACCCCTCCACTTT.

J is TRBJ2-7 and V is TRBV4-1; D unclear. The CDR3 totals 13 residues. Trimming removed 1 base from V and 0 bases from J, with 4 bases in between. Looked up from germline, CDR1 is MGHRA and CDR2 is YSYEKL. The CDR3 is CASSQGSSYEQYF. For the CDR3, the DNA is TGCGCCAGCAGCCAAGGGAGCTCCTACGAGCAGTACTTC.

Details on this clone: Different DNA sequences within this sample yield the same CDR3. The chain links TRBV27 to TRBJ2-1; no definite D call. V was cut by 0 bases and J by 5 bases, with 5 bases left in between. CDR1 and CDR2 (germline): MNHEY, SMNVEV (reference sequence). This CDR3 is built from 13 residues. The CDR3 region is CASSLSLNNEQFF. In nucleotides, the CDR3 is TGTGCCAGCAGTTTATCGCTCAACAATGAGCAGTTCTTC.

The J gene is TRBJ1-4, the V gene TRBV27; D is uncertain. Germline V CDR1 and CDR2: MNHEY, SMNVEV (reference sequence). The V gene lost 4 bases and the J gene lost 6 bases, with 6 bases spanning the gap. The CDR3 consists of 12 residues. CDR3 DNA: TGTGCCAGCAGTTCTCAGGATGAAAAACTGTTTTTT. The encoded protein is CASSSQDEKLFF.

V gene TRBV7-9 combines with J gene TRBJ2-3; D possibly corresponds to TRBD2 (5 bases). V shed 5 bases and J shed 5 bases, with 14 bases lying between them. The CDR3 contains 14 residues. CDR1 and CDR2 (germline): SEHNR, FQNEAQ (reference sequence). CDR3 DNA sequence: TGTGCCAGCAGCGGACCCGGGGTAATAGATACGCAGTATTTT. The encoded protein is CASSGPGVIDTQYF.

This chain joins TRBV7-2 and TRBJ1-4; the D gene is possibly TRBD1 (6 bases). V was clipped by 5 bases and J by 2 bases, with 18 bases between them. CDR1 is SGHTA, CDR2 FQGNSA, per germline. The CDR3 is 17 residues long. The chain's CDR3 is CASSPTWGRATNEKLFF. The CDR3 DNA reads TGTGCCAGCAGCCCAACTTGGGGGCGGGCGACTAATGAAAAACTGTTTTTT. Drawing the rest from reference TRBV7-2 and TRBJ1-4, the complete variable domain is GAGVSQSPSNKVTEKGKDVELRCDPISGHTALYWYRQSLGQGLEFLIYFQGNSAPDKSGLPSDRFSAERTGGSVSTLTIQRTQQEDSAVYLCASSPTWGRATNEKLFFGSGTQLSVL.

The genes are TRBV7-3 and TRBJ2-3; D is unclear. V was trimmed by 6 bases and J by 0 bases, leaving 7 bases between them. From germline, CDR1 is SGHTA and CDR2 FQGTGA. The CDR3 runs 13 residues. The CDR3 region has the DNA TGTGCCAGCAGTTACACTAGCACAGATACGCAGTATTTT. The encoded protein is CASSYTSTDTQYF.

This clone was counted only a few times. This sequence joins TRBV2 and TRBJ1-3, with a tentative D call TRBD1 (6 bases). Germline V gene lookup returns CDR1 SNHLY and CDR2 FYNNEI. This CDR3 contains 17 residues. V dropped 5 bases and J dropped 0 bases, with 17 bases sitting between them. The CDR3 region has the DNA TGTGCCAGCAGTCTGGAGGGGGGTGTCCTCTCTGGAAACACCATATATTTT. This gives the protein CASSLEGGVLSGNTIYF. Variable domain in full (rest from reference TRBV2 and TRBJ1-3): EPEVTQTPSHQVTQMGQEVILRCVPISNHLYFYWYRQILGQKVEFLVSFYNNEISEKSEIFDDQFSVERPDGSNFTLKIRSTKLEDSAMYFCASSLEGGVLSGNTIYFGEGSWLTVV.

This chain uses TRBV6-5 with TRBJ2-7; TRBD1 or TRBD2 may be the D gene (5 bases each). Germline CDR1 reads MNHEY; CDR2 reads SVGAGI. This CDR3 region has 12 residues. Trimming shortened V by 8 bases and J by 6 bases, and 14 bases separated the two germline ends. The CDR3 spells CASGDPRSEQYF. The CDR3 DNA reads TGTGCCAGCGGGGACCCCAGAAGCGAGCAGTACTTC.

The chain carries TRBV6-5 and TRBJ1-1, with a tentative D call TRBD1 (5 bases). The CDR3 runs 13 residues. Per the germline V gene, CDR1 is MNHEY and CDR2 is SVGAGI. Trimming took off 6 bases at V and 3 bases at J, with 11 bases between the two ends. CDR3 in amino acids: CASRQGVYTEAFF. In DNA, the CDR3 is TGTGCCAGCAGGCAGGGAGTGTACACTGAAGCTTTCTTT.

This chain uses TRBV7-2 with TRBJ1-1; D unresolved. There are 15 residues in the CDR3. V was pared by 1 base and J by 0 bases, with 9 bases between. CDR1 and CDR2 (germline): SGHTA, FQGNSA. CDR3 bases: TGTGCCAGCAGCTTAGTAGCGGTCATGAACACTGAAGCTTTCTTT. Translating gives CASSLVAVMNTEAFF. The whole variable domain, filled in from reference TRBV7-2 and TRBJ1-1, reads GAGVSQSPSNKVTEKGKDVELRCDPISGHTALYWYRQSLGQGLEFLIYFQGNSAPDKSGLPSDRFSAERTGGSVSTLTIQRTQQEDSAVYLCASSLVAVMNTEAFFGQGTRLTVV.

The chain carries TRBV29-1 and TRBJ1-1; no definite D call. Germline V gene sequence: CDR1 SQVTM, CDR2 ANQGSEA. The CDR3 is 12 residues long. Trimming took off 4 bases at V and 3 bases at J, with 9 bases between the two ends. CDR3 coding DNA: TGCAGCGTTGGACCCAGTGACACTGAAGCTTTCTTT. Protein sequence: CSVGPSDTEAFF. Filled out from reference TRBV29-1 and TRBJ1-1, the complete variable domain reads SAVISQKPSRDICQRGTSLTIQCQVDSQVTMMFWYRQQPGQSLTLIATANQGSEATYESGFVIDKFPISRPNLTFSTLTVSNMSPEDSSIYLCSVGPSDTEAFFGQGTRLTVV.

The chain employs TRBV29-1 and TRBJ2-7; no firm D call. Trimming pared 0 bases from V and 0 bases from J, leaving 15 bases between. The germline gives CDR1 SQVTM, CDR2 ANQGSEA. This CDR3 has 16 residues. CDR3 amino acids: CSVEDRRHRSSYEQYF. The CDR3, as DNA: TGCAGCGTTGAAGATCGCCGACACCGGAGCTCCTACGAGCAGTACTTC.

The genes are TRBV4-1 and TRBJ2-5; D gene uncertain. Trimming removed 1 base at V and 2 bases at J, with 17 bases between. Germline CDR1 reads MGHRA; CDR2 reads YSYEKL. This CDR3 is built from 17 residues. CDR3 in amino acids: CASSQGAFVASQETQYF. The CDR3 DNA reads TGCGCCAGCAGCCAAGGGGCTTTTGTGGCAAGTCAAGAGACCCAGTACTTC.

The chain employs TRBV4-1 and TRBJ1-2; 9 bases agree with TRBD1. In germline, CDR1 is MGHRA, CDR2 YSYEKL. The CDR3 is 15 amino acids. Trimming at V came to 0 bases and at J to 8 bases, leaving 7 bases not matched to a gene. This chain's CDR3 is CASSQDSGTGMGYTF. The CDR3 DNA sequence: TGCGCCAGCAGCCAAGATTCGGGGACAGGGATGGGCTACACCTTC.

This clone was counted once. This chain uses TRBV29-1 with TRBJ2-1, with TRBD1 matching 8 bases. This CDR3 has 13 residues. Trimming took 3 bases from V and 8 from J; bases not matched to a gene: 6. Germline loops: CDR1 SQVTM, CDR2 ANQGSEA. CDR3 loop: CSVDPGGRDEQFF. In DNA form, the CDR3 reads TGCAGCGTTGATCCAGGGGGCAGGGATGAGCAGTTCTTC.

This sequence joins TRBV5-1 and TRBJ2-7; no firm D call. Germline CDR1 and CDR2: SGHRS and YFSETQ. The V end lost 1 base, the J end lost 3 bases, and 14 bases lay between the germline ends. This CDR3 has 15 residues. CDR3 sequence reads: CASSLSNSVLYEQYF. Written as DNA, the CDR3 is TGCGCCAGCAGCTTGAGCAACTCCGTACTCTACGAGCAGTACTTC.